Sequencing of this T cell receptor beta chain was carried out in a study of blood T cell repertoires in COVID-19. The table came from immunoSEQ multiplex PCR; TCRdb's copy has only in-frame clones and leaves some out. The repertoire holds 200,000 or so clones, with around 80% as singletons. Germline values: CDR1 KGHDR, CDR2 SFDVKD. This CDR3 comprises 18 residues. Trimming removed 3 bases from V and 5 bases from J; junction bases left unmatched: 9. The chain carries TRBV24-1 and TRBJ2-5; 15 positions match TRBD2. The clonotype was recovered from a human donor with acute or convalescent COVID-19. The donor label of this sample is uncertain. The source material was peripheral blood. In DNA, the CDR3 is TGTGCCACCAGTGATCCTGCGGGACTAGCGGGAGGTAGGGAGACCCAGTACTTC. Its protein product is CATSDPAGLAGGRETQYF.